This record looks at one T cell receptor beta chain sequence and its context. This clone has a count of ten or more. The target of this receptor is not known. Base qualities are not at hand, and no much larger clone is one base apart. Based on the germline V gene (reference sequence), the CDR1 and CDR2 sequences are LNHDA and SQIVND. Between the V and J ends, shortened by 7 bases and 6 bases respectively, the junction contains 13 bases. The CDR3 spans 13 residues, from the cysteine through the phenylalanine. The entry retains the CDR3 DNA only, 39 bases that are in frame from base 1. On the day of marrow donation, related bone marrow donors gave peripheral blood samples. Mononuclear cells from peripheral blood and bone marrow were separated by Ficoll-Hypaque density centrifugation and then cryopreserved. The source of the sample is a study of T cells after posttransplantation cyclophosphamide (dated by TCRdb to about 2016). Notes on the research overall: Using TRB sequencing, the study followed how the T cell repertoire rebuilt after myeloablative bone marrow transplantation with posttransplantation cyclophosphamide given as GVHD prophylaxis. Samples from a few dozen PTCy-treated patients, along with samples from roughly 15 of their related bone marrow donors, underwent antigen receptor sequencing. Blood from all 34 PTCy patients with 1-year posttransplant specimens was subjected to TRB sequencing. Up to 3 additional blood samples from 2 to 5.2 years after transplant were also TRB-sequenced in 3 patients, as was pretransplant blood from several patients. Because TRA and TRB clonality correlated tightly in roughly nine samples, later TCR analyses were limited to TRB. Public TRB sequences were searched against a database of over 3,600 sequences associated with responses to pathogens, tumor antigens, self-antigens and alloantigens. Study-wide conclusions, independent of this receptor: Across 45 or so patients, recipient CMV seropositivity and CMV reactivation were highly associated with TRB clonality; PTCy diversity was similar to CNI/methotrexate controls. At 1-2 months, donor-recipient similarity was low but rose over the first year, and the later blood repertoires were often dominated by donor CD8+ memory clones. The TRB repertoires of T cells infiltrating skin or the GI tract showed only limited overlap with the TRB repertoires found in blood.

TRB sequencing used genomic DNA with the immunoSEQ assay at survey resolution or the hsTCRB kit. Per the source publication's procedure: The immunoSEQ software handled initial read processing, and the LymphoSeq R package was used for repertoire analyses. Clonality was calculated as 1 minus normalized Shannon entropy, and the Gini coefficient was also calculated for each TRB dataset. To infer phenotypes in unsorted samples, TRB sequences from sorted subsets of the recipient or donor were mapped onto the unsorted samples of the same recipient. Held by TCRdb, this immuneACCESS table contains in-frame sequences only and omits some clones. Under half of the omission traces to an unresolved V gene where checked; the cause of the rest is unknown. That table supplies the V and J calls and clone size; D and trimming were determined from the DNA. The sample comprises 30,000 or so clones, and every one was counted more than once. The ten largest clones add up to roughly 2.5% of the sample.

Sequences were obtained from PBMCs. The sequence is built from TRBV19 and TRBJ1-5, with TRBD1 tentatively as D gene (5 bases match). The sequence came from a woman aged 55-70 years in good health, CMV-negative, and a related stem cell transplant donor. The CDR3 protein is CASTAGRFQPQHF. The nucleotides are TGTGCCAGTACGGCAGGGCGTTTTCAGCCCCAGCATTTT.